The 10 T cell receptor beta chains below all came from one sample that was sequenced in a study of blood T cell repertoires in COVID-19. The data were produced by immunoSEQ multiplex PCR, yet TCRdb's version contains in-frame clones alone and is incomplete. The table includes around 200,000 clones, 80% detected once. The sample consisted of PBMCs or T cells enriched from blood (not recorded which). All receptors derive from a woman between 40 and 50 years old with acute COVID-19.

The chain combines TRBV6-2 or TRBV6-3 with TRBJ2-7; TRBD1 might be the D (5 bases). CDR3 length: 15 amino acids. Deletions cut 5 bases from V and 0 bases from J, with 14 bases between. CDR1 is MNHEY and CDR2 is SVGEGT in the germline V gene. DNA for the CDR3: TGTGCCAGCAGTCTACAGGCCCGTAGCTCCTACGAGCAGTACTTC. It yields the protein CASSLQARSSYEQYF.

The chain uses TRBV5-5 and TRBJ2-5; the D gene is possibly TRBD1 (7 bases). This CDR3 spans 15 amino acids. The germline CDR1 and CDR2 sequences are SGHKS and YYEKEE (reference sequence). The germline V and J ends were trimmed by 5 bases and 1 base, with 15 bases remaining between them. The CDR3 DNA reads TGTGCCAGCAGACGGGGCGGGACAGCCCAAGAGACCCAGTACTTC. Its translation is CASRRGGTAQETQYF. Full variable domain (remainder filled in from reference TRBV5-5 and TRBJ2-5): DAGVTQSPTHLIKTRGQQVTLRCSPISGHKSVSWYQQVLGQGPQFIFQYYEKEERGRGNFPDRFSARQFPNYSSELNVNALLLGDSALYLCASRRGGTAQETQYFGPGTRLLVL.

The CDR3 loop is CASSFSLVNTGELFF. The CDR3, as DNA: TGTGCCAGCAGCTTTAGTTTAGTGAACACCGGGGAGCTGTTTTTT. V is TRBV5-4 and J is TRBJ2-2; D is unclear. Germline loops: CDR1 SGHNT, CDR2 YYREEE (reference sequence). This CDR3 is 15 amino acids long. V lost 2 bases and J 1 base, leaving 9 bases between the germline ends.

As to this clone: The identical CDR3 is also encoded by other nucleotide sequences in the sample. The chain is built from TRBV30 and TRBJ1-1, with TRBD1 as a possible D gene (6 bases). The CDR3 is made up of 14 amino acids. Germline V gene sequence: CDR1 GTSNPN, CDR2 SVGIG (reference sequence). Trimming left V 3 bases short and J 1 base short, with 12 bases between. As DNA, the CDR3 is TGTGCCTGGAGAGGTGACAGGCGGAACACTGAAGCTTTCTTT. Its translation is CAWRGDRRNTEAFF.

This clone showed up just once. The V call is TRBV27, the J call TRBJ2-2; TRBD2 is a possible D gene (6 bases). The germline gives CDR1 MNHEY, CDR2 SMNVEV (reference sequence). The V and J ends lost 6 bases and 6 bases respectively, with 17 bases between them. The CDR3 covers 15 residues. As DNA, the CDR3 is TGTGCCAGCAGACATTACGGGACGGGGGCCGGGGAGCTGTTTTTT. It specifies CASRHYGTGAGELFF.

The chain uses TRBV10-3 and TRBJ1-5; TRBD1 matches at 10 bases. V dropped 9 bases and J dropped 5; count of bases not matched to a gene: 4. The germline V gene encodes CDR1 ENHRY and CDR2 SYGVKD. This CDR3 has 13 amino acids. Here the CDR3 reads CAIGTGDHQPQHF. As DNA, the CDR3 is TGTGCCATTGGGACAGGGGATCATCAGCCCCAGCATTTT.

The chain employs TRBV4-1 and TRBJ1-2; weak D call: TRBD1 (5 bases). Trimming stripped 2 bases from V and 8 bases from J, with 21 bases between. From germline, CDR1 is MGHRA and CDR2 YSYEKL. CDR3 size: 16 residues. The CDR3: CASSQLTLLGRGGYTF. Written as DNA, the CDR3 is TGCGCCAGCAGCCAATTGACTCTTTTGGGGAGGGGCGGCTACACCTTC.

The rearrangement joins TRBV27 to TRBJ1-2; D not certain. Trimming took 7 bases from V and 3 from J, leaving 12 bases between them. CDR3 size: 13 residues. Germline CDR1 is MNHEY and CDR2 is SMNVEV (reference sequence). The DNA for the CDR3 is TGTGCCAGCACCCCGTCCCTCGACTATGGCTACACCTTC. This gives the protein CASTPSLDYGYTF.

CDR3 sequence: CASSLSFRGSPLHF. The CDR3 nucleotides read TGTGCCAGCAGTTTATCCTTCCGGGGTTCACCCCTCCACTTT. The V and J genes are TRBV27 and TRBJ1-6; D is ambiguous. Germline V gene sequence: CDR1 MNHEY, CDR2 SMNVEV (reference sequence). The CDR3 has 14 amino acids. V lost 0 bases to trimming and J lost 9 bases, with 9 bases between them.

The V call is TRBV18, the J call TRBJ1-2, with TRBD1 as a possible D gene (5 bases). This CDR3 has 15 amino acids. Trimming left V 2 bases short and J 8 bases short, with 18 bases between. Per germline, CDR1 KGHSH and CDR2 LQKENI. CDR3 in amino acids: CASSPGTLNPGGYTF. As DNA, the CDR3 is TGTGCCAGCTCACCAGGGACTCTCAACCCCGGCGGCTACACCTTC. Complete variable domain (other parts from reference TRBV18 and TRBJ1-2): NAGVMQNPRHLVRRRGQEARLRCSPMKGHSHVYWYRQLPEEGLKFMVYLQKENIIDESGMPKERFSAEFPKEGPSILRIQQVVRGDSAAYFCASSPGTLNPGGYTFGSGTRLTVV.